The 13 T cell receptor beta chains in this list originate from one sample, sequenced in a study of OX40 agonist ivuxolimab in advanced cancers. The repertoire was sequenced with immunoSEQ multiplex PCR; TCRdb's copy has only in-frame clones and lacks some. The data show roughly 80,000 clones, with more than 80% seen just once and under 2.5% held by the top ten. Sequencing used CD4+ or CD8+ T cells sorted from blood, obtained in a trial of the OX40 agonist ivuxolimab. The source is an adult with an advanced solid tumor such as melanoma, head and neck, liver or kidney cancer.

The chain recombines TRBV2 with TRBJ2-5, with 14 bases lining up with TRBD2. Trimming at V came to 6 bases and at J to 5 bases, leaving 2 bases not matched to a gene. Germline V gene sequence: CDR1 SNHLY, CDR2 FYNNEI. The CDR3 loop spans 14 amino acids. CDR3 DNA: TGTGCCAGCAGGACTAGCGGGGGGGTGGAGACCCAGTACTTC. As protein: CASRTSGGVETQYF.

This clone came up once. The chain has TRBV10-1 and TRBJ2-7; the D call may be TRBD1 or TRBD2 (5 bases each). Per germline, CDR1 WNHNN and CDR2 SYGVQD (reference sequence). The CDR3 runs to 15 residues. Trimming removed 6 bases at V and 6 bases at J, with 21 bases between. CDR3 sequence (DNA): TGCGCCAGCAGGGGGCCCCGAATGGGGACCTGCGAGCAGTACTTC. This codes for CASRGPRMGTCEQYF.

This chain joins TRBV7-3 and TRBJ1-5; 8 bases are a match to TRBD1. The CDR3 is 15 residues long. With V trimmed by 5 bases and J by 3 bases, 6 bases remained unmatched. Germline V gives CDR1 SGHTA, CDR2 FQGTGA. The CDR3 loop reads CASSAGQGPNQPQHF. For the CDR3, the DNA is TGTGCCAGCAGCGCAGGACAGGGACCCAATCAGCCCCAGCATTTT.

This clone showed up just a few times. The chain uses TRBV10-3 and TRBJ1-5; D is uncertain. Germline V gives CDR1 ENHRY, CDR2 SYGVKD. The germline V and J ends were trimmed by 11 bases and 6 bases, with 17 bases remaining between them. The CDR3 loop spans 13 amino acids. CDR3 amino acids: CAAEQDPSQPQHF. The CDR3 DNA is TGTGCCGCTGAACAAGATCCAAGTCAGCCCCAGCATTTT.

The V and J genes are TRBV19 and TRBJ1-1; D might be TRBD1 (6 bases). Germline CDR1 and CDR2: LNHDA and SQIVND (reference sequence). CDR3 length: 14 residues. V was cut by 4 bases and J by 1 base, with 10 bases left in between. The CDR3 here is CASSTTGWNTEAFF. The DNA for the CDR3 is TGTGCCAGTAGTACCACAGGGTGGAACACTGAAGCTTTCTTT.

Turning to this clone: At one of its ends the junction is not consistent with the germline gene, which may arise from a read error. The chain uses TRBV7-9 and TRBJ1-3, with 8 bases lining up with TRBD1. The CDR3 has 12 residues. The germline V gene encodes CDR1 SEHNR and CDR2 FQNEAQ (reference sequence). DNA for the CDR3: TGTGCCAGCAGCTTAGCGCCCAGGGGGCTGGATTTT. The encoded protein is CASSLAPRGLDF.

This clone appeared once. This chain's CDR3 is CASSSHVQGDYEQYF. DNA of the CDR3: TGTGCCAGCAGTTCACACGTCCAGGGAGACTACGAGCAGTACTTC. The chain employs TRBV27 and TRBJ2-7; tentatively, D is TRBD1 or TRBD2 (5 bases each). This CDR3 region has 15 residues. CDR1 is MNHEY, CDR2 SMNVEV, per germline (reference sequence). V gave up 4 bases and J gave up 3 bases, with 16 bases separating them.

The chain recombines TRBV28 with TRBJ1-5, with unresolved D. Trimming stripped 5 bases from V and 4 bases from J, with 12 bases between. Germline CDR1 and CDR2: MDHEN and SYDVKM. The CDR3 is 14 residues long. Here the CDR3 reads CASSADNRNQPQHF. In DNA, the CDR3 is TGTGCCAGCAGTGCCGACAACCGGAATCAGCCCCAGCATTTT.

The chain has TRBV19 and TRBJ1-5, with 8 positions matching TRBD1. There are 13 residues in the CDR3. The V segment lost 5 bases and the J segment 7 bases; nucleotides outside the gene matches: 4. CDR1 and CDR2 (germline): LNHDA, SQIVND (reference sequence). The CDR3 protein is CASSPDRVQPQHF. The CDR3 nucleotides read TGTGCCAGTAGTCCGGACAGGGTACAGCCCCAGCATTTT.

V is TRBV7-3 and J is TRBJ2-7; the match to TRBD1 covers 9 bases. The CDR3 runs 15 residues. CDR1 is SGHTA, CDR2 FQGTGA, per germline. V gave up 5 bases and J gave up 0 bases; unmatched junction bases: 5. CDR3 DNA sequence: TGTGCCAGCAGCCGCCGGGACAGGGTCTCCTACGAGCAGTACTTC. Translated: CASSRRDRVSYEQYF.

The rearrangement links TRBV7-9 to TRBJ1-1; D remains ambiguous. The ends were cut back, 3 bases at V and 7 bases at J, with 12 bases in the middle. The length of the CDR3 is 13 residues. In germline, CDR1 is SEHNR, CDR2 FQNEAQ (reference sequence). CDR3 DNA: TGTGCCAGCAGCTTTGGACCTGAAGGTGAAGCTTTCTTT. This gives the protein CASSFGPEGEAFF.

This chain uses TRBV9 with TRBJ2-1; 12 bases line up with TRBD2. CDR1 and CDR2 from the germline V gene are SGDLS and YYNGEE. Trimming cost V 2 bases and J 6 bases; bases outside gene matches: 3. This CDR3 is 15 amino acids long. The CDR3 is CASSVSSGRANEQFF. In DNA form, the CDR3 reads TGTGCCAGCAGCGTTTCTAGCGGGAGGGCCAATGAGCAGTTCTTC.

The table lists this clone with a few counts. The chain combines TRBV6-5 with TRBJ1-1; no firm D call. V was cut by 0 bases and J by 1 base, with 6 bases left in between. CDR3 size: 14 residues. From germline, CDR1 is MNHEY and CDR2 SVGAGI. The CDR3 loop is CASSYSMGNTEAFF. The CDR3 DNA reads TGTGCCAGCAGTTACTCGATGGGGAACACTGAAGCTTTCTTT.